This entry lists 30 T cell receptor beta chains sequenced from one sample in a study of blood T cells in healthy people across ages. Through a sample-barcoded 5' primer and a J-beta primer mix, a second PCR was run for about 6 to 11 cycles. TCRdb itself ran the 5' RACE reads through MiXCR, one entry per CDR3 protein. The sample yields approximately 1.5 million distinct CDR3 sequences, roughly 32% seen once. What was sequenced was blood. The receptors originated from a woman in her 30s in good health.

The chain recombines TRBV14 with TRBJ1-2; the D is unclear. This CDR3 is 14 amino acids long. The germline gives CDR1 SGHDN, CDR2 FVKESK. The V end was cut by 4 bases, the J end by 7 bases, with 16 bases between. The CDR3 DNA reads TGTGCCAGCAGCCCTTCCTTGTATATCGGTGGCTACACCTTC. This sequence encodes CASSPSLYIGGYTF.

This clonotype was found many times. CDR3 loop: CASSLIREGTQYF. In DNA, the CDR3 is TGCGCCAGCAGCTTGATAAGGGAGGGTACGCAGTATTTT. V and J are TRBV5-1 and TRBJ2-3; 7 bases match TRBD2. The CDR3 spans 13 residues. Germline CDR1 and CDR2: SGHRS and YFSETQ. The V segment lost 1 base and the J segment 8 bases; nucleotides outside the gene matches: 4.

This clonotype was observed a few times. The genes are TRBV2 and TRBJ2-6, with 10 bases lining up with TRBD1. Trimming took 10 bases from V and 3 from J; bases not matched to a gene: 9. The germline gives CDR1 SNHLY, CDR2 FYNNEI. The CDR3 consists of 16 residues. The CDR3 reads CAIRTGGSYGANVLTF. The CDR3 DNA is TGTGCCATCAGGACAGGGGGATCGTATGGGGCCAACGTCCTGACTTTC.

The CDR3 protein is CASSQLPRIYEQYF. The CDR3 DNA sequence: TGCGCCAGCAGCCAACTCCCCAGAATTTACGAGCAGTACTTC. V is TRBV4-1 and J is TRBJ2-7, with no clear D. Germline V lookup: CDR1 MGHRA, CDR2 YSYEKL. The V gene lost 2 bases and the J gene lost 4 bases, with 12 bases spanning the gap. CDR3 length equals 14 residues.

This clonotype was detected only a few times. V is TRBV29-1 and J is TRBJ2-1; maybe TRBD2 (6 bases). Trimming removed 2 bases at V and 2 bases at J, with 19 bases between. CDR1 and CDR2 (germline): SQVTM, ANQGSEA. This CDR3 spans 17 amino acids. The CDR3 DNA follows: TGCAGCGTTGAACCTGGGCGGGGTAGCGTCACCTACAATGAGCAGTTCTTC. The encoded protein is CSVEPGRGSVTYNEQFF.

This rearrangement joins TRBV28 to TRBJ1-2; 7 bases fit TRBD1. The trim removed 7 bases at V and 8 bases at J, leaving 13 bases unmatched. This CDR3 region has 14 residues. Germline assignment: CDR1 MDHEN and CDR2 SYDVKM. CDR3 in DNA: TGTGCCAGCAACGATTGGCAGGGGGTTTCCGGCTACACCTTC. This codes for CASNDWQGVSGYTF.

CDR3 sequence: CASRSAGGHGNIQYF. CDR3 nucleotide sequence: TGTGCCAGCAGGTCTGCAGGGGGCCATGGAAACATTCAGTACTTC. The chain uses TRBV28 and TRBJ2-4; 8 bases map to TRBD1. Germline V lookup: CDR1 MDHEN, CDR2 SYDVKM. The CDR3 has 15 amino acids. Trimming removed 6 bases from V and 6 bases from J; junction bases left unmatched: 10.

This clonotype was seen many times. DNA for the CDR3: TGTGCCATTGGGGCAGGGAACACTGAAGCTTTCTTT. It translates to CAIGAGNTEAFF. V is TRBV10-3 and J is TRBJ1-1; perhaps TRBD1 as D (5 bases). The germline V gene encodes CDR1 ENHRY and CDR2 SYGVKD. The CDR3 length is 12 residues. V lost 9 bases, J lost 1 base, and 9 bases lay in between.

This clonotype came up a few times. The chain has TRBV7-3 and TRBJ2-3; D is perhaps TRBD2 (6 bases). Germline V CDR1 and CDR2: SGHTA, FQGTGA. Trimming left V 5 bases short and J 2 bases short, with 17 bases between. This CDR3 spans 16 amino acids. The chain's CDR3 is CASSTYSRRVTDTQYF. As DNA, the CDR3 is TGTGCCAGCAGCACTTATAGCAGGAGGGTCACAGATACGCAGTATTTT.

This chain joins TRBV5-6 and TRBJ2-2; D gene uncertain. Germline CDR1 SGHDT, CDR2 YYEEEE. The CDR3 contains 14 residues. V shed 2 bases and J shed 6 bases, with 11 bases lying between them. The CDR3 here is CASSFARGAGELFF. Written as DNA, the CDR3 is TGTGCCAGCAGCTTCGCACGTGGTGCCGGGGAGCTGTTTTTT.

The V gene is TRBV7-2, the J gene TRBJ2-3; D call uncertain. The CDR3 length is 14 residues. The ends were cut back, 1 base at V and 7 bases at J, with 12 bases in the middle. The germline gives CDR1 SGHTA, CDR2 FQGNSA. CDR3 nucleotides: TGTGCCAGCAGCTTAGACCGGACCCCATATACGCAGTATTTT. Its translation: CASSLDRTPYTQYF.

In this sample, this clonotype turned up a few times. This chain links TRBV2 with TRBJ1-2; a possible D gene is TRBD1 (5 bases). V lost 0 bases to trimming and J lost 0 bases, with 14 bases between them. The CDR3 loop spans 17 amino acids. Germline CDR1 reads SNHLY; CDR2 reads FYNNEI. The CDR3 spells CASSEAGTALANYGYTF. Written as DNA, the CDR3 is TGTGCCAGCAGTGAAGCGGGGACGGCCCTAGCTAACTATGGCTACACCTTC.

This clonotype has only a few counts. V gene TRBV12-3 or TRBV12-4 combines with J gene TRBJ2-3; D gene ambiguous. Deletions cut 6 bases from V and 2 bases from J, with 9 bases between. The CDR3 has 13 amino acids. The CDR3 nucleotides read TGTGCCAGCAGCCCCCTTCCCACAGATACGCAGTATTTT. This codes for CASSPLPTDTQYF.

This clonotype was seen at least ten times. This chain connects TRBV5-1 to TRBJ2-7; 8 bases are a match to TRBD2. Per the germline V gene, CDR1 is SGHRS and CDR2 is YFSETQ. There are 14 residues in the CDR3. V was clipped by 7 bases and J by 2 bases; unmatched bases: 8. CDR3 loop: CASRQREFPYEQYF. DNA of the CDR3: TGCGCCAGCCGTCAGCGGGAGTTCCCCTACGAGCAGTACTTC.

The J gene is TRBJ1-2, the V gene TRBV7-8; D unresolved. In germline, CDR1 is SGHVS, CDR2 FQNEAQ. The V end was cut by 0 bases, the J end by 4 bases, with 18 bases between. The length of the CDR3 is 17 residues. The CDR3 nucleotides are TGTGCCAGCAGCTTAGCCCCAAACCGGGCGCGAATCTATGGCTACACCTTC. It encodes CASSLAPNRARIYGYTF.

This clonotype has more than one count but fewer than ten. The rearrangement uses TRBV18 and TRBJ2-1, with D perhaps assigned TRBD1 or TRBD2 (5 bases each). In germline, CDR1 is KGHSH, CDR2 LQKENI. The CDR3 extends over 14 amino acids. V lost 4 bases, J lost 2 bases, and 9 bases lay in between. CDR3 residues: CASSRDPPYNEQFF. The DNA for the CDR3 is TGTGCCAGCTCACGGGACCCCCCCTACAATGAGCAGTTCTTC.

This clonotype appeared once. At one of its ends the junction is not consistent with the germline gene, which may arise from a read error. The V gene is TRBV12-3 or TRBV12-4, the J gene TRBJ2-3; tentatively, D is TRBD2 (6 bases). The CDR3 runs 14 residues. Here the CDR3 DNA reads TGTGCCAGCAGTTGGGCGGAGGGCACAGATGCGCAGTATTTT. Protein sequence: CASSWAEGTDAQYF.

This clonotype was counted a few times. This chain links TRBV4-2 with TRBJ2-3; a possible D gene is TRBD2 (6 bases). Germline-derived CDR1 and CDR2 are LGHNA and YNFKEQ. Trimming left V 4 bases short and J 2 bases short, with 19 bases between. The CDR3 extends over 17 amino acids. The CDR3 sequence is CASSPGTLLGHTDTQYF. CDR3 sequence (DNA): TGTGCCAGCAGCCCCGGGACTCTCCTAGGGCACACAGATACGCAGTATTTT.

This clonotype was seen many times. The chain uses TRBV5-1 and TRBJ2-1; either TRBD1 or TRBD2 may fit D (6 bases each). V lost 0 bases and J 9 bases, leaving 10 bases between the germline ends. The CDR3 contains 13 residues. The germline gives CDR1 SGHRS, CDR2 YFSETQ. For the CDR3, the DNA is TGCGCCAGCAGCTTGGGGGGGGCAGGTGAGCAGTTCTTC. Protein: CASSLGGAGEQFF.

The chain combines TRBV18 with TRBJ2-1; D remains unclear. The ends were cut back, 2 bases at V and 7 bases at J, with 9 bases in the middle. Germline CDR1 and CDR2: KGHSH and LQKENI. The CDR3 covers 13 residues. CDR3 amino acids: CASSPSSLNEQFF. CDR3 in DNA: TGTGCCAGCTCACCAAGTAGCTTGAATGAGCAGTTCTTC.

This clonotype was seen only a few times. The rearrangement uses TRBV30 and TRBJ2-1; 11 nucleotides match TRBD2. The CDR3 is 13 amino acids. The ends lost 3 bases at V and 5 bases at J; junction bases unmatched: 0. From germline, CDR1 is GTSNPN and CDR2 SVGIG (reference sequence). CDR3 bases: TGTGCCTGGAGACTAGCGGGGGACAATGAGCAGTTCTTC. Encoded protein: CAWRLAGDNEQFF. Looking up the rest from reference TRBV30 and TRBJ2-1 gives the full variable domain: SQTIHQWPATLVQPVGSPLSLECTVEGTSNPNLYWYRQAAGRGLQLLFYSVGIGQISSEVPQNLSASRPQDRQFILSSKKLLLSDSGFYLCAWRLAGDNEQFFGPGTRLTVL.

This clonotype was picked up a small number of times. The V call is TRBV6-5, the J call TRBJ1-2; weak D call: TRBD1 (6 bases). Germline assignment: CDR1 MNHEY and CDR2 SVGAGI. CDR3 length: 14 residues. The germline V and J ends were trimmed by 4 bases and 8 bases, with 17 bases remaining between them. The DNA of the CDR3 is TGTGCCAGCAGTTCACGGGCAGGGGCAGGAGGCTACACCTTC. Translating gives CASSSRAGAGGYTF.

Only a few counts were recorded for this clonotype. The chain uses TRBV7-8 and TRBJ1-1; no reliable D call. Deletions cut 5 bases from V and 8 bases from J, with 15 bases between. Germline V gene sequence: CDR1 SGHVS, CDR2 FQNEAQ. This CDR3 contains 13 residues. CDR3 region: CASSITVTKEAFF. CDR3 DNA: TGTGCCAGCAGCATTACGGTGACGAAGGAAGCTTTCTTT.

This chain links TRBV7-9 with TRBJ1-1; TRBD1 matches at 10 bases. The V gene's germline CDR1 is SEHNR and CDR2 FQNEAQ (reference sequence). The V segment lost 7 bases and the J segment 7 bases; nucleotides outside the gene matches: 12. This CDR3 region has 15 residues. CDR3 sequence reads: CASIQSGTGDLEAFF. Written as DNA, the CDR3 is TGTGCCAGCATCCAATCCGGGACAGGGGATCTTGAAGCTTTCTTT. Full variable domain (remainder filled in from reference TRBV7-9 and TRBJ1-1): DTGVSQNPRHKITKRGQNVTFRCDPISEHNRLYWYRQTLGQGPEFLTYFQNEAQLEKSRLLSDRFSAERPKGSFSTLEIQRTEQGDSAMYLCASIQSGTGDLEAFFGQGTRLTVV.

The gene calls are TRBV12-3 or TRBV12-4 and TRBJ2-5; D is perhaps TRBD1 (6 bases). Trimming shortened V by 1 base and J by 3 bases, and 9 bases separated the two germline ends. The CDR3 has 14 amino acids. CDR3 bases: TGTGCCAGCAGTTTAGAGGGGGTAAAAGAGACCCAGTACTTC. It translates to CASSLEGVKETQYF.

Note on this clonotype: A junction end diverges from the germline sequence, so it may reflect a read error. The chain combines TRBV4-1 with TRBJ2-7; D assignment may be TRBD1 or TRBD2 (5 bases each). Germline CDR1 is MGHRA and CDR2 is YSYEKL. This CDR3 has 15 amino acids. The CDR3 is CANSQEGRANYEQYF. The CDR3 nucleotides are TGCGCCAACAGCCAAGAGGGCAGGGCGAACTACGAGCAGTACTTC.

This clonotype was observed a handful of times. The chain uses TRBV6-1 and TRBJ2-3; 9 bases align to TRBD1. V shed 5 bases, J shed 2 bases, and the junction held 11 bases outside the gene matches. The CDR3 sequence is 17 residues long. CDR1 is MNHNS, CDR2 SASEGT, per germline. The CDR3 sequence: CASSPQGQGRFTDTQYF. The CDR3, as DNA: TGTGCCAGCAGTCCCCAGGGACAGGGTAGATTCACAGATACGCAGTATTTT.

V and J are TRBV11-2 and TRBJ1-1; D is unclear. The CDR3 runs 13 residues. CDR1 and CDR2 (germline): SGHAT, FQNNGV. V lost 5 bases, J lost 4 bases, and 11 bases lay in between. CDR3 in amino acids: CASSILEGTEAFF. The CDR3 bases are TGTGCCAGCAGCATTCTCGAGGGCACTGAAGCTTTCTTT.

J is TRBJ2-7 and V is TRBV5-1; either TRBD1 or TRBD2 may fit D (5 bases each). The V gene's germline CDR1 is SGHRS and CDR2 YFSETQ. V was trimmed by 2 bases and J by 5 bases, leaving 14 bases between them. CDR3 length: 14 amino acids. The CDR3 spells CASSFTGTTNEQYF. CDR3 sequence (DNA): TGCGCCAGCAGCTTTACGGGGACCACCAACGAGCAGTACTTC.

With regard to this clonotype: A junction boundary mismatches the germline segment, possibly from a read error. This sequence joins TRBV27 and TRBJ2-1; 9 bases are shared with TRBD2. CDR1 and CDR2 from the germline V gene are MNHEY and SMNVEV (reference sequence). The CDR3 extends over 15 amino acids. CDR3: CACSPLAGSPNEQFF. CDR3 coding DNA: TGTGCCTGCAGCCCCCTAGCGGGGAGTCCAAATGAGCAGTTCTTC.